This T cell receptor beta chain was found in a study of vaccination and CD4 T cells after COVID-19. About the study: Of the convalescent patients, who were SARS-CoV-2 positive by nasal swab PCR, about ten had mild and one severe disease. Diagnosis preceded the drawing of post-COVID samples by a median 101 days (range 35 to 161).

Sequence data for DNA of cultured CD4+ T cells were generated by the Oncomine TCR Beta short-read assay. TCRdb itself ran the PCR reads through MiXCR, one entry per CDR3 protein. The sample carries over 10,000 distinct CDR3 sequences, more than 60% recorded once. About this clonotype itself: What it binds is unknown.

The treatment denotes: approximately 9-day PBMC culture with coronavirus spike peptide pools or control peptides (ViraFEST assay). The sequencing sample was made of CD4+ T cells from blood, cultured in vitro. The sequence was obtained from a human donor who had recovered from COVID-19.

The CDR3 region is CASSLASTVHNSPLHF. CDR3 DNA: TGTGCCAGCAGCTTAGCTTCGACAGTACATAATTCACCCCTCCACTTT. The genes are TRBV11-2 and TRBJ1-6; D might be TRBD1 (5 bases). Trimming pared 1 base from V and 5 bases from J, leaving 12 bases between. This CDR3 is built from 16 residues. CDR1 is SGHAT, CDR2 FQNNGV, per germline.